This TCR beta chain was sequenced for a study of regulatory T cells in long-lasting Graves disease. Assembly of TCR beta libraries relied on iRepertoire HTBI primers together with Arm-PCR of CDR3 regions. Using its own MiXCR run on the multiplex PCR reads, TCRdb lists one record per CDR3 protein. The sample has just over 600,000 distinct CDR3 sequences; 16% are singletons. Time point described: newly diagnosed GD, antithyroid drugs for less than 3 months. PBMCs provided the RNA from which the TCR library was made. This clonotype has just a few counts. This CDR3 region has 16 residues. The germline V gene has CDR1 SNHLY and CDR2 FYNNEI. V lost 6 bases to trimming and J lost 3 bases, with 18 bases between them. These same data were also listed under a study on T cells in Graves' hyperthyroidism and ophthalmopathy.

J is TRBJ1-3 and V is TRBV2, with D possibly being TRBD1 (5 bases). The source was peripheral blood mononuclear cells (PBMCs), collected at new diagnosis, from a patient treated with antithyroid drugs. The receptor comes from a woman younger than 45 with Graves disease. Here the CDR3 reads CASSIGGKLVGNTIYF. The CDR3 DNA reads as TGTGCCAGCAGCATCGGGGGTAAGCTCGTTGGAAACACCATATATTTT.